The clone carrying this T cell receptor beta chain was counted only a few times. The antigen is not known. The sample is drawn from a study of cytomegalovirus exposure and HLA in healthy donors. The PCR had 60 Vbeta and 13 Jbeta primers. Method: immunoSEQ multiplex PCR; TCRdb's copy keeps in-frame clones and lacks some. The sample holds about 130,000 clones, roughly a tenth seen once. Points from the study as a whole: In an earlier analysis, about 87% or about 30%: the productive usage of most TCR beta V segments. Most sequenced TCRs were rare (though some public TCRs occurred in many donors).

There are 16 residues in the CDR3. J gave up 5 bases and V 1 base, and 10 bases lay outside the gene matches. Germline CDR1 SGHRS, CDR2 YFSETQ. The rearrangement joins TRBV5-1 to TRBJ1-1; 8 bases align to TRBD1. The TCR sequence derives from a woman aged 18-29 years in good health and CMV-seropositive. Sequencing input: PBMCs. The CDR3 is CASSLFGLQGATEAFF. CDR3 DNA: TGCGCCAGCAGCTTGTTTGGACTCCAGGGGGCAACTGAAGCTTTCTTT.